A single sample gave rise to the 28 T cell receptor beta chains below, sequenced in a study of blood T cell repertoires in COVID-19. Using immunoSEQ multiplex PCR, the repertoire was profiled, and TCRdb retains in-frame clones only, with some absent. The table records about 190,000 clones, 70% to 90% of them present only once. Sequenced sample: peripheral blood. These receptors were collected from a man between 60 and 75 years old with active or convalescent COVID-19.

This chain links TRBV19 with TRBJ1-5; 11 bases are shared with TRBD1. Germline V lookup: CDR1 LNHDA, CDR2 SQIVND (reference sequence). The trim removed 5 bases at V and 0 bases at J, leaving 6 bases unmatched. This CDR3 has 17 residues. As DNA, the CDR3 is TGTGCCAGTAGTTCAGGGACAGGGGGGTATAGCAATCAGCCCCAGCATTTT. Protein sequence: CASSSGTGGYSNQPQHF.

The gene calls are TRBV2 and TRBJ2-7, with TRBD1 matching over 7 bases. This CDR3 has 14 residues. Germline V CDR1 and CDR2: SNHLY, FYNNEI. J lost 2 bases, V lost 6 bases, and 7 bases had no gene match. This chain's CDR3 is CASSGQAVPYEQYF. CDR3 nucleotide sequence: TGTGCCAGCAGCGGACAGGCAGTACCCTACGAGCAGTACTTC.

This chain uses TRBV5-6 with TRBJ1-5; D is ambiguous. Trimming removed 6 bases from V and 5 bases from J, with 15 bases in between. This CDR3 contains 14 residues. Germline loops: CDR1 SGHDT, CDR2 YYEEEE. Here the CDR3 DNA reads TGTGCCAGCACCCGGGAGGGTAGTGATCAGCCCCAGCATTTT. This codes for CASTREGSDQPQHF.

V and J are TRBV9 and TRBJ2-2; D may be TRBD1 (6 bases). V was trimmed by 0 bases and J by 8 bases, leaving 14 bases between them. CDR1 is SGDLS, CDR2 YYNGEE, per germline. The CDR3 consists of 15 residues. The CDR3 DNA follows: TGTGCCAGCAGCGTAGAACAGGCCAGGGGAGGGGAGCTGTTTTTT. Translating gives CASSVEQARGGELFF.

The chain recombines TRBV2 with TRBJ2-7; D perhaps matches TRBD2 (6 bases). V was cut by 8 bases and J by 1 base, with 6 bases left in between. The CDR3 sequence is 11 residues long. Germline V CDR1 and CDR2: SNHLY, FYNNEI. CDR3 sequence (DNA): TGTGCCAGCCGGGGGTCCTACGAGCAGTACTTC. Amino acids: CASRGSYEQYF.

The chain employs TRBV5-4 and TRBJ2-5; 12 positions match TRBD2. Germline V gene data show CDR1 as SGHNT and CDR2 as YYREEE (reference sequence). CDR3 size: 16 residues. V dropped 0 bases and J dropped 6; count of bases not matched to a gene: 6. The CDR3 region is CASSLDSSGGAQTQYF. The CDR3 coding sequence is TGTGCCAGCAGCTTGGATTCTAGCGGGGGGGCCCAGACCCAGTACTTC.

For the CDR3, the DNA is TGTGCCAGCAGCTTAGGTGTCAGGGGAGCCACCGGGGAGCTGTTTTTT. It encodes CASSLGVRGATGELFF. The V call is TRBV7-6, the J call TRBJ2-2; a weak D match, TRBD1 (6 bases). The CDR3 length is 16 residues. Germline V gene lookup returns CDR1 SGHVS and CDR2 FNYEAQ. The V end lost 1 base, the J end lost 4 bases, and 13 bases lay between the germline ends.

V usage is TRBV6-5 and J usage is TRBJ1-2; TRBD1 agrees at 9 bases. Germline CDR1 MNHEY, CDR2 SVGAGI. CDR3 size: 14 residues. The trim removed 6 bases at V and 6 bases at J, leaving 8 bases unmatched. The CDR3 loop reads CASRITGGVDGYTF. CDR3 in DNA: TGTGCCAGCAGAATTACAGGGGGCGTCGATGGCTACACCTTC.

This chain uses TRBV7-2 with TRBJ2-5, with 13 bases fitting TRBD2. The V gene's germline CDR1 is SGHTA and CDR2 FQGNSA. V shed 6 bases, J shed 3 bases, and the junction held 10 bases outside the gene matches. This CDR3 has 17 amino acids. In DNA form, the CDR3 reads TGTGCCAGCAGACCTTCTACCGGGACTAGCGGGGAAGAGACCCAGTACTTC. This gives the protein CASRPSTGTSGEETQYF.

Only a few counts were recorded for this clone. The rearrangement joins TRBV5-1 to TRBJ2-7, with 7 bases matching TRBD1. The V gene end was trimmed by 3 bases and the J gene end by 2 bases; junction bases not matched to a gene: 2. Germline V CDR1 and CDR2: SGHRS, YFSETQ. There are 13 residues in the CDR3. This CDR3 reads CASSWGQTYEQYF. The DNA for the CDR3 is TGCGCCAGCAGCTGGGGACAGACCTACGAGCAGTACTTC.

The chain is built from TRBV12-5 and TRBJ1-1; D is possibly TRBD1 (5 bases). CDR3 length: 14 amino acids. Germline V CDR1 and CDR2: LGHNT, FRNRAP. The ends were cut back, 1 base at V and 2 bases at J, with 8 bases in the middle. This CDR3 is CASGLGQFNTEAFF. The CDR3 region has the DNA TGTGCTAGTGGTTTGGGACAGTTCAACACTGAAGCTTTCTTT.

This clone was recorded a few times. This chain links TRBV20-1 with TRBJ1-3; 7 nucleotides line up with TRBD1. This CDR3 has 15 amino acids. Germline values: CDR1 DFQATT, CDR2 SNEGSKA (reference sequence). V dropped 3 bases and J dropped 4; count of bases not matched to a gene: 9. CDR3 protein: CSASPGTVTGNTIYF. CDR3 sequence (DNA): TGCAGTGCTAGTCCCGGGACAGTAACAGGAAACACCATATATTTT.

The chain links TRBV3-1 (or the pseudogene TRBV3-2) to TRBJ2-7; D is undetermined. This CDR3 has 14 residues. The V end lost 0 bases, the J end lost 3 bases, and 9 bases lay between the germline ends. Germline CDR1 LGHDT, CDR2 YNNKEL (reference sequence). Here the CDR3 DNA reads TGTGCCAGCAGCCAAGACCCAGGTGACTACGAGCAGTACTTC. It codes for CASSQDPGDYEQYF.

This sequence joins TRBV11-2 and TRBJ1-4; D is undetermined. Germline-derived CDR1 and CDR2 are SGHAT and FQNNGV. Trimming pared 8 bases from V and 5 bases from J, leaving 12 bases between. This CDR3 is 13 amino acids long. The CDR3 DNA reads as TGTGCCAGCGTAGGGTGGAGGAATGAAAAACTGTTTTTT. Translation gives CASVGWRNEKLFF.

The chain links TRBV24-1 to TRBJ2-5; 9 bases align to TRBD1. This CDR3 comprises 12 residues. CDR1 and CDR2 from the germline V gene are KGHDR and SFDVKD. The junction had 3 bases not matched to a gene; V was cut back by 9 bases and J by 5 bases. This CDR3 reads CATRGQGETQYF. The CDR3, as DNA: TGTGCCACCCGGGGACAGGGCGAGACCCAGTACTTC.

V usage is TRBV24-1 and J usage is TRBJ2-1; the D is unclear. There are 12 residues in the CDR3. Trimming left V 7 bases short and J 6 bases short, with 9 bases between. CDR1 KGHDR and CDR2 SFDVKD come from the germline V gene. This CDR3 is CATRAPSNEQFF. The DNA for the CDR3 is TGTGCCACCAGGGCCCCCTCCAATGAGCAGTTCTTC.

This clone appeared a few times. The chain is built from TRBV6-5 and TRBJ2-1, with TRBD1 matching 8 bases. V lost 4 bases and J lost 7; bases outside the gene matches: 9. There are 15 residues in the CDR3. Germline V gives CDR1 MNHEY, CDR2 SVGAGI. The CDR3 DNA sequence: TGTGCCAGCAGTTTCACCGGGACAGGTCGAAATGAGCAGTTCTTC. Its protein is CASSFTGTGRNEQFF.

The gene calls are TRBV5-4 and TRBJ2-3; 14 bases align to TRBD2. The CDR3 extends over 18 amino acids. Germline lookup yields CDR1 SGHNT and CDR2 YYREEE (reference sequence). Trimming cost V 4 bases and J 0 bases; bases outside gene matches: 7. The CDR3 nucleotides are TGTGCCAGCAGCACACGACTAGCGGGGGGGCCCAGCACAGATACGCAGTATTTT. Protein sequence: CASSTRLAGGPSTDTQYF.

This rearrangement joins TRBV3-1 (or the pseudogene TRBV3-2) to TRBJ1-1; D unresolved. Germline CDR1 LGHDT, CDR2 YNNKEL (reference sequence). Trimming took off 3 bases at V and 0 bases at J, with 5 bases between the two ends. This CDR3 contains 13 residues. CDR3 in amino acids: CASSQGVNTEAFF. The CDR3 coding sequence is TGTGCCAGCAGCCAGGGAGTGAACACTGAAGCTTTCTTT.

The V call is TRBV11-2, the J call TRBJ2-3, with D tentatively TRBD1 (6 bases). The CDR3 has 15 residues. Germline values: CDR1 SGHAT, CDR2 FQNNGV. Trimming took off 5 bases at V and 1 base at J, with 13 bases between the two ends. CDR3 bases: TGTGCCAGCAGCCTATTCAGGGGCGGCACAGATACGCAGTATTTT. Translating it yields CASSLFRGGTDTQYF.

This chain links TRBV9 with TRBJ1-5; D is undetermined. The CDR3 is made up of 14 amino acids. Trimming pared 4 bases from V and 7 bases from J, leaving 15 bases between. CDR1 is SGDLS and CDR2 is YYNGEE in the germline V gene. In DNA form, the CDR3 reads TGTGCCAGCAGCCCCGGGATGGAAGGCCAGCCCCAGCATTTT. This sequence encodes CASSPGMEGQPQHF.

The chain couples TRBV7-9 to TRBJ2-1, with 10 bases that match TRBD2. Looked up from germline, CDR1 is SEHNR and CDR2 is FQNEAQ (reference sequence). V shed 5 bases, J shed 7 bases, and the junction held 2 bases outside the gene matches. The CDR3 length is 13 residues. CDR3: CASSRSGGNEQFF. The CDR3 bases are TGTGCCAGCAGCCGTAGCGGGGGGAATGAGCAGTTCTTC. Filled out from reference TRBV7-9 and TRBJ2-1, the complete variable domain reads DTGVSQNPRHKITKRGQNVTFRCDPISEHNRLYWYRQTLGQGPEFLTYFQNEAQLEKSRLLSDRFSAERPKGSFSTLEIQRTEQGDSAMYLCASSRSGGNEQFFGPGTRLTVL.

V and J are TRBV5-1 and TRBJ2-1, with 7 bases identical to TRBD1. CDR1 SGHRS and CDR2 YFSETQ come from the germline V gene. The CDR3 runs 16 residues. Trimming at V came to 2 bases and at J to 0 bases, leaving 5 bases not matched to a gene. CDR3 sequence reads: CASSFLGGPSYNEQFF. CDR3 in DNA: TGCGCCAGCAGCTTCCTAGGGGGCCCCTCCTACAATGAGCAGTTCTTC.

The chain links TRBV7-6 to TRBJ1-1, with unresolved D. Trimming pared 1 base from V and 0 bases from J, leaving 9 bases between. Germline V lookup: CDR1 SGHVS, CDR2 FNYEAQ. The CDR3 loop spans 15 amino acids. DNA of the CDR3: TGTGCCAGCAGCTTAGGACACGCCTTGAACACTGAAGCTTTCTTT. Translation gives CASSLGHALNTEAFF. Together with reference TRBV7-6 and TRBJ1-1, the CDR3 gives the full variable domain: GAGVSQSPRYKVTKRGQDVALRCDPISGHVSLYWYRQALGQGPEFLTYFNYEAQQDKSGLPNDRFSAERPEGSISTLTIQRTEQRDSAMYRCASSLGHALNTEAFFGQGTRLTVV.

J is TRBJ2-7 and V is TRBV10-2, with a tentative D call TRBD2 (6 bases). This CDR3 region has 16 residues. Trimming took 5 bases from V and 2 from J, leaving 19 bases between them. Germline V lookup: CDR1 WSHSY, CDR2 SAAADI. The DNA for the CDR3 is TGCGCCAGCAGTCTCGGGGGTCGACCCCCCACCTACGAGCAGTACTTC. This translates into CASSLGGRPPTYEQYF.

The chain links TRBV7-2 to TRBJ2-1; D gene uncertain. The CDR3 has 13 residues. The V gene's germline CDR1 is SGHTA and CDR2 FQGNSA. V was pared by 3 bases and J by 7 bases, with 10 bases between. CDR3 coding DNA: TGTGCCAGCAGCTTCGTCCGGCGGAATGAGCAGTTCTTC. Its translation: CASSFVRRNEQFF.

The chain uses TRBV7-9 and TRBJ1-5; D might be TRBD1 (5 bases). The CDR3 contains 14 residues. Germline V gene sequence: CDR1 SEHNR, CDR2 FQNEAQ (reference sequence). The V end lost 5 bases, the J end lost 4 bases, and 12 bases lay between the germline ends. This chain's CDR3 is CASSPLQVNQPQHF. For the CDR3, the DNA is TGTGCCAGCAGCCCACTACAGGTTAATCAGCCCCAGCATTTT.

The CDR3 is CASSLLLQGNGYTF. The CDR3 coding sequence is TGTGCCAGCAGTCTATTACTTCAGGGTAATGGCTACACCTTC. The J gene is TRBJ1-2, the V gene TRBV6-5, with D possibly being TRBD1 (5 bases). Trimming cost V 5 bases and J 6 bases, with 16 bases left between them. The germline gives CDR1 MNHEY, CDR2 SVGAGI. CDR3 length: 14 amino acids.